Below are 7 T cell receptor beta chains sequenced from a single sample in a study of identical twins. TCRdb fed the 5' RACE reads into MiXCR, producing one record per CDR3 protein. The sample carries some 690,000 distinct CDR3 sequences, 21% recorded once. The sample also formed part of further work on T cells expressing NK-cell markers.

The sequenced material came from PBMCs. These receptor sequences come from a woman younger than 35 in good health.

The chain links TRBV20-1 to TRBJ2-3; 11 nucleotides line up with TRBD2. V lost 0 bases and J lost 10; bases outside the gene matches: 9. This CDR3 is 15 amino acids long. CDR1 is DFQATT and CDR2 is SNEGSKA in the germline V gene (reference sequence). CDR3 loop: CSARDPLAGAEAQYF. Here the CDR3 DNA reads TGCAGTGCTAGAGATCCACTAGCGGGGGCGGAGGCGCAGTATTTT.

The chain employs TRBV10-3 and TRBJ2-7; TRBD1 aligns across 8 bases. Germline CDR1 reads ENHRY; CDR2 reads SYGVKD. There are 14 residues in the CDR3. V lost 2 bases to trimming and J lost 3 bases; unmatched junction nucleotides: 3. The CDR3 is CAISEEGTGYEQYF. CDR3 DNA: TGTGCCATCAGTGAGGAAGGGACAGGCTACGAGCAGTACTTC.

This clonotype was counted ten times or more. DNA for the CDR3: TGTGCCAGCAGCGTAGGCCCTAGCGGGAGCTCCTACGAGCAGTACTTC. Translated: CASSVGPSGSSYEQYF. The chain uses TRBV9 and TRBJ2-7; 10 nucleotides match TRBD2. The CDR3 sequence is 16 residues long. The junction had 3 bases not matched to a gene; V was cut back by 0 bases and J by 0 bases. Germline loops: CDR1 SGDLS, CDR2 YYNGEE.

This CDR3 is CASSLRQGPDEKLFF. In nucleotides, the CDR3 is TGCGCCAGCAGCTTACGACAGGGGCCGGATGAAAAACTGTTTTTT. The chain has TRBV5-1 and TRBJ1-4; 8 positions agree with TRBD1. The CDR3 contains 15 residues. Trimming at V came to 2 bases and at J to 6 bases, leaving 6 bases not matched to a gene. Germline V CDR1 and CDR2: SGHRS, YFSETQ.

This clonotype was counted a few times. The rearrangement links TRBV5-1 to TRBJ2-3, with 8 bases lining up with TRBD2. V shed 4 bases, J shed 3 bases, and the junction held 10 bases outside the gene matches. Germline V lookup: CDR1 SGHRS, CDR2 YFSETQ. The CDR3 spans 16 residues. The CDR3 nucleotides are TGCGCCAGCAGCCTTCCCAGCGGGAGCACAACAGATACGCAGTATTTT. It codes for CASSLPSGSTTDTQYF. The complete variable domain, with remaining parts taken from reference TRBV5-1 and TRBJ2-3, reads KAGVTQTPRYLIKTRGQQVTLSCSPISGHRSVSWYQQTPGQGLQFLFEYFSETQRNKGNFPGRFSGRQFSNSRSEMNVSTLELGDSALYLCASSLPSGSTTDTQYFGPGTRLTVL.

Details on this clonotype: This may come from a read error, since a much larger clone is one base off. The chain recombines TRBV5-1 with TRBJ2-5; 13 bases agree with TRBD2. The V gene end was trimmed by 2 bases and the J gene end by 2 bases; junction bases not matched to a gene: 3. CDR1 is SGHRS and CDR2 is YFSETQ in the germline V gene. This CDR3 contains 16 residues. The CDR3 loop reads CASSFGTSGVQETQYF. Here the CDR3 DNA reads TGCGCCAGCAGCTTCGGGACTAGCGGGGTTCAAGAGACCCAGTACTTC.

The rearrangement joins TRBV5-6 to TRBJ1-1; D gene uncertain. With 2 bases removed from V and 1 base from J, the gap between germline ends came to 9 bases. The CDR3 runs 14 residues. Germline V CDR1 and CDR2: SGHDT, YYEEEE. CDR3 residues: CASSFGQPNTEAFF. As DNA, the CDR3 is TGTGCCAGCAGCTTCGGCCAGCCGAACACTGAAGCTTTCTTT.